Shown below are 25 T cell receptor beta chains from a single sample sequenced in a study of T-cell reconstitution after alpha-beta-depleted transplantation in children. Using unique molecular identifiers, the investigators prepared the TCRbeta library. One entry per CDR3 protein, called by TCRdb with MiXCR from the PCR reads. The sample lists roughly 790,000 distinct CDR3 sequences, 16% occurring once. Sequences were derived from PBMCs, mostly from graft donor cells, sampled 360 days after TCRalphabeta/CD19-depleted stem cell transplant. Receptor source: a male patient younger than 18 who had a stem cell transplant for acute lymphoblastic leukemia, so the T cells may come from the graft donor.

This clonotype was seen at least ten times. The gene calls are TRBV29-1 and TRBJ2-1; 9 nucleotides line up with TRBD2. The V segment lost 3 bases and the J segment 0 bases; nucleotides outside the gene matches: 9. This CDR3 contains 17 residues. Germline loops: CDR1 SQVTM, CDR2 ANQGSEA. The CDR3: CSVDGLAGRSSYNEQFF. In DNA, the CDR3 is TGCAGCGTTGATGGGCTAGCGGGAAGGAGCTCCTACAATGAGCAGTTCTTC.

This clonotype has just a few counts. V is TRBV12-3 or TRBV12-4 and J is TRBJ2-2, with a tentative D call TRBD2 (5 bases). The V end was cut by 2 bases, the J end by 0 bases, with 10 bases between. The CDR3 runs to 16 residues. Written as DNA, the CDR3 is TGTGCCAGCAGTTTACCCGGACTTCCGAACACCGGGGAGCTGTTTTTT. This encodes CASSLPGLPNTGELFF.

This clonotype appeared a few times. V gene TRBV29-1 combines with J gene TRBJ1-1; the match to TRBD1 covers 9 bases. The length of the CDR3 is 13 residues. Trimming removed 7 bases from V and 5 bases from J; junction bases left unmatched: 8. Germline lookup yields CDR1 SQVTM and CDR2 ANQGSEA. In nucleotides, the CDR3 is TGCAGCGGTGCCGGGACAGGGAAGACTGAAGCTTTCTTT. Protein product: CSGAGTGKTEAFF.

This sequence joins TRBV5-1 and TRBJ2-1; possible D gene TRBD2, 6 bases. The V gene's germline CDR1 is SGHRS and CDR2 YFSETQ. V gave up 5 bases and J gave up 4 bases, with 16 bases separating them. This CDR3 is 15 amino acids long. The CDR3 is CASRLPGLGYNEQFF. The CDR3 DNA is TGCGCCAGCAGGCTTCCGGGACTTGGGTACAATGAGCAGTTCTTC.

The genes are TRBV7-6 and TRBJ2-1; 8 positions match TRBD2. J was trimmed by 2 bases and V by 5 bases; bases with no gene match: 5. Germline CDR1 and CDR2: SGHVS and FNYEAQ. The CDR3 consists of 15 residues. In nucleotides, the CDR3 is TGTGCCAGCAGCCTGGGACTAGATCCCTACAATGAGCAGTTCTTC. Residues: CASSLGLDPYNEQFF.

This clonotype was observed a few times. CDR3 sequence: CASSLYRRNEQYF. CDR3 DNA sequence: TGTGCCAGCAGTTTGTACCGGAGAAACGAGCAGTACTTC. This rearrangement joins TRBV12-3 or TRBV12-4 to TRBJ2-7; D unclear. The CDR3 loop spans 13 amino acids. Trimming took 3 bases from V and 5 from J, leaving 11 bases between them.

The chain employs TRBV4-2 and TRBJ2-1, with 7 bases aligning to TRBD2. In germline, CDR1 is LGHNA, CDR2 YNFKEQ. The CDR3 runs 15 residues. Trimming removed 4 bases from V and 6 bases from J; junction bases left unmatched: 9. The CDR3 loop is CASSPREAAVNEQFF. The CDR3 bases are TGTGCCAGCAGCCCCCGGGAGGCAGCGGTCAATGAGCAGTTCTTC.

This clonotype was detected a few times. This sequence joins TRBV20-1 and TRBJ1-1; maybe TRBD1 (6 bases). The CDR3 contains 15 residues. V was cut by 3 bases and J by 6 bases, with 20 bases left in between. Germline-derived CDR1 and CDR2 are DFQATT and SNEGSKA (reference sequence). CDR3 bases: TGCAGTGCTAGCCTGCGATTGACAGGCCGCGCTGAAGCTTTCTTT. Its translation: CSASLRLTGRAEAFF.

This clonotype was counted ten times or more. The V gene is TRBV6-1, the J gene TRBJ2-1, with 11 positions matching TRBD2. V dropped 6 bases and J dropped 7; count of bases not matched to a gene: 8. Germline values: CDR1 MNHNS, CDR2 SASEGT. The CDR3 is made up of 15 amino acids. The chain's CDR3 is CASSPSGRTKNEQFF. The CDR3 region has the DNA TGTGCCAGCAGCCCTAGCGGGAGGACTAAGAATGAGCAGTTCTTC.

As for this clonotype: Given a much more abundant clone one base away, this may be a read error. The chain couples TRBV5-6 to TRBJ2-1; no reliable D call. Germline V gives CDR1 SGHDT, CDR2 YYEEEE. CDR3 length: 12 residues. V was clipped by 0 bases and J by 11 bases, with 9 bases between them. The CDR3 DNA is TGTGCCAGCAGCTTGGTTTGGAATCAGCAGTTCTTC. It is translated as CASSLVWNQQFF.

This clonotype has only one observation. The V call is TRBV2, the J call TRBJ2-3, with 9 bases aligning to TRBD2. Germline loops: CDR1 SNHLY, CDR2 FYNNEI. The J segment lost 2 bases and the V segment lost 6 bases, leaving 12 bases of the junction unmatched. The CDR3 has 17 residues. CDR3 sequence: CASRRVESGRPTDTQYF. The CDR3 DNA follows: TGTGCCAGCAGGCGCGTAGAGAGCGGGAGGCCCACAGATACGCAGTATTTT. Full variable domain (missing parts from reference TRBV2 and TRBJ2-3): EPEVTQTPSHQVTQMGQEVILRCVPISNHLYFYWYRQILGQKVEFLVSFYNNEISEKSEIFDDQFSVERPDGSNFTLKIRSTKLEDSAMYFCASRRVESGRPTDTQYFGPGTRLTVL.

CDR3 DNA: TGTGCTAGTGGTCCTTCCTATAGCGGGAGCTCCTACAATGAGCAGTTCTTC. Protein: CASGPSYSGSSYNEQFF. This chain connects TRBV12-5 to TRBJ2-1; 9 bases are shared with TRBD2. CDR3 length: 17 residues. CDR1 and CDR2 (germline): LGHNT, FRNRAP. V dropped 5 bases and J dropped 0; count of bases not matched to a gene: 8. The full variable domain, in which reference TRBV12-5 and TRBJ2-1 provide the parts outside the CDR3, is DARVTQTPRHKVTEMGQEVTMRCQPILGHNTVFWYRQTMMQGLELLAYFRNRAPLDDSGMPKDRFSAEMPDATLATLKIQPSEPRDSAVYFCASGPSYSGSSYNEQFFGPGTRLTVL.

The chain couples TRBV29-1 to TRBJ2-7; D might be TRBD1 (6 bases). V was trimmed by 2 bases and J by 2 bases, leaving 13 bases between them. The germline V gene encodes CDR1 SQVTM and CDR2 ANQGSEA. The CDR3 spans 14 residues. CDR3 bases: TGCAGCGTTGAAACAGGGACGGTCCCCTACGAGCAGTACTTC. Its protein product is CSVETGTVPYEQYF.

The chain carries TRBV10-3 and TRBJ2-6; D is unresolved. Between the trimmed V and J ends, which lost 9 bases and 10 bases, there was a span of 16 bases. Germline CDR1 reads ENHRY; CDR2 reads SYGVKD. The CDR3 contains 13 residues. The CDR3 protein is CAITKDPANVLTF. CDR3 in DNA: TGTGCCATTACAAAGGACCCAGCAAACGTCCTGACTTTC.

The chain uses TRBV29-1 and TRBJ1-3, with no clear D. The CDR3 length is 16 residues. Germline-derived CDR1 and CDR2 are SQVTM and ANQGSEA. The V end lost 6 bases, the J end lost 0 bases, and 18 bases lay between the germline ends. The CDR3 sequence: CSVVLGSPNSGNTIYF. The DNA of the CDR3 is TGCAGCGTGGTGCTAGGGAGCCCTAACTCTGGAAACACCATATATTTT.

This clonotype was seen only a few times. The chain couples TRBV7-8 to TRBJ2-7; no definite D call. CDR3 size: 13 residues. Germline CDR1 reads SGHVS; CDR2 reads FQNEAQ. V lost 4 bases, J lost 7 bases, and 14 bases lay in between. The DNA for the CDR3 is TGTGCCAGCAGCTCCAGGACCGGGCCTGAGCAGTACTTC. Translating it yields CASSSRTGPEQYF.

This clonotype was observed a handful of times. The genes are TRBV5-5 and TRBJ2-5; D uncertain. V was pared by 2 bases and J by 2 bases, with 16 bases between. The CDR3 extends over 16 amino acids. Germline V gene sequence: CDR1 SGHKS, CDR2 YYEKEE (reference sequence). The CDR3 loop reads CASSFPPVGRQETQYF. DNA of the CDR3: TGTGCCAGCAGCTTCCCTCCGGTTGGCCGGCAAGAGACCCAGTACTTC.

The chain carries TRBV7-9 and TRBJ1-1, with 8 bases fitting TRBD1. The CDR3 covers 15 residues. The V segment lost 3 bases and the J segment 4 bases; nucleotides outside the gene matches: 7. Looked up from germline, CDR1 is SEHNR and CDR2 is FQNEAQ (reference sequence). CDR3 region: CASSFNRGWGTEAFF. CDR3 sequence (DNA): TGTGCCAGCAGCTTCAACAGGGGGTGGGGCACTGAAGCTTTCTTT. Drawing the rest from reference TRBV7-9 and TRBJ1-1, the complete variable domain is DTGVSQNPRHKITKRGQNVTFRCDPISEHNRLYWYRQTLGQGPEFLTYFQNEAQLEKSRLLSDRFSAERPKGSFSTLEIQRTEQGDSAMYLCASSFNRGWGTEAFFGQGTRLTVV.

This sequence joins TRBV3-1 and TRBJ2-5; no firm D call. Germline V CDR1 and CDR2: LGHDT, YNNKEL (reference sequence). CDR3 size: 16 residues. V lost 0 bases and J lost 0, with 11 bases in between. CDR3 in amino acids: CASSQDLRLYQETQYF. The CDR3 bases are TGTGCCAGCAGCCAAGACCTTCGACTGTACCAAGAGACCCAGTACTTC.

The CDR3 spells CASNRGLAAQETQYF. CDR3 coding DNA: TGTGCCAGCAACAGAGGACTAGCGGCCCAAGAGACCCAGTACTTC. This sequence joins TRBV11-2 and TRBJ2-5; 10 nucleotides match TRBD2. The CDR3 contains 15 residues. The germline CDR1 and CDR2 sequences are SGHAT and FQNNGV. V trimming: 7 bases; J trimming: 1 base; junction bases outside the gene matches: 6.

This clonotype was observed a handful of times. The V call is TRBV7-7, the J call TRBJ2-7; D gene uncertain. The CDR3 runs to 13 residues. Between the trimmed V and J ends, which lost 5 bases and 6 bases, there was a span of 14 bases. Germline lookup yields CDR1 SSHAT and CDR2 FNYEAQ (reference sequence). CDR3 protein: CASSPRISGEQYF. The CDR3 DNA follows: TGTGCCAGCAGCCCACGAATCTCGGGCGAGCAGTACTTC.

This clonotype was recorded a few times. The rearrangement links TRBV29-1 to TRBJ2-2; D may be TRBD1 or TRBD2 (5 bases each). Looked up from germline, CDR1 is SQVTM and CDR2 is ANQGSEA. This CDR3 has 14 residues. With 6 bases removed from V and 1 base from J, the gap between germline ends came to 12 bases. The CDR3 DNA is TGCAGCGTGGCAGGGAGCTGGAACACCGGGGAGCTGTTTTTT. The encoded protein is CSVAGSWNTGELFF.

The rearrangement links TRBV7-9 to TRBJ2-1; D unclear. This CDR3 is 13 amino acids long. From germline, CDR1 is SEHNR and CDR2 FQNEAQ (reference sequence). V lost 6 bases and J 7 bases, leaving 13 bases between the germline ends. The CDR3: CASRTLVRNEQFF. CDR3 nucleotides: TGTGCCAGCAGGACCCTGGTCAGGAATGAGCAGTTCTTC.

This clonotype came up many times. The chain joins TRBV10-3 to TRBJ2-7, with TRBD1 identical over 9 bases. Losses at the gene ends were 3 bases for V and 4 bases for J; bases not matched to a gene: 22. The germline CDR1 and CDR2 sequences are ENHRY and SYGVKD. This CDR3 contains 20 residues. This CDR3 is CAISELSGTGKVYASYEQYF. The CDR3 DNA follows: TGTGCCATCAGTGAATTGTCCGGGACAGGGAAGGTATACGCTAGTTACGAGCAGTACTTC.

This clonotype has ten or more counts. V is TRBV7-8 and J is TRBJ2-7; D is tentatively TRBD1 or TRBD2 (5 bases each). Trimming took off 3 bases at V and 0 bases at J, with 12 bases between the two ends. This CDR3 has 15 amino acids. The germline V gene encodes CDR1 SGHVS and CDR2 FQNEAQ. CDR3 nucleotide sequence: TGTGCCAGCAGCTTCCGGGACCCGAGCTCCTACGAGCAGTACTTC. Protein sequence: CASSFRDPSSYEQYF.